This TCR beta chain was identified during a study of metastatic and nonmetastatic thyroid tumors. The entire patient cohort was treatment-naive prior to thyroid surgery. The CDR3 extends over 14 amino acids. With V trimmed by 6 bases and J by 4 bases, 5 bases remained unmatched. Germline CDR1 MNHEY, CDR2 SVGEGT. Per the original methods: Building a distant-metastasis classifier for papillary thyroid cancer drew on CDR3 differences across clinicopathological groups. TCRdb re-analyzed the PCR reads through MiXCR. The V and J calls shown here were made by TCRdb, not taken from the authors' results. Seen here are some 8,400 clones, approximately 30% observed once, and the top ten hold about 20%.

The TCR sequence derives from a female donor with papillary thyroid cancer or a benign thyroid nodule (not recorded which). Some clones in this sample may be carry-over from other donors' samples. The J gene is TRBJ1-2, the V gene TRBV6-2 or TRBV6-3; 10 positions match TRBD1. The specimen sequenced was tumor tissue. This chain's CDR3 is CASRGTGEAYGYTF. Written as DNA, the CDR3 is TGTGCCAGCAGGGGGACAGGGGAAGCCTATGGCTACACCTTC.